This T cell receptor (beta chain) was captured by sequencing in a study of blood T cell repertoires in COVID-19. Study in general: The cDNA or gDNA used as material had been derived from T cells, B-cell-depleted T cells, or PBMCs.

The table came from immunoSEQ multiplex PCR; TCRdb's copy has only in-frame clones and leaves some out. The sample carries some 210,000 clones, about 94% recorded once. Recruited during active infection, patients (from Seattle) were subsequently followed longitudinally. CDR3 length: 13 residues. V lost 7 bases and J 12 bases, leaving 19 bases between the germline ends. Germline lookup yields CDR1 MDHEN and CDR2 SYDVKM. Input material: peripheral blood. The chain combines TRBV28 with TRBJ2-1; the D gene is possibly TRBD1 (6 bases). This TCR was recovered from a man aged 55 to 70 with COVID-19, enrolled during active disease. The CDR3 nucleotides are TGTGCCAGCACCCCAGGGGCCCGACGTGGGCAGTTCTTC. This sequence encodes CASTPGARRGQFF.